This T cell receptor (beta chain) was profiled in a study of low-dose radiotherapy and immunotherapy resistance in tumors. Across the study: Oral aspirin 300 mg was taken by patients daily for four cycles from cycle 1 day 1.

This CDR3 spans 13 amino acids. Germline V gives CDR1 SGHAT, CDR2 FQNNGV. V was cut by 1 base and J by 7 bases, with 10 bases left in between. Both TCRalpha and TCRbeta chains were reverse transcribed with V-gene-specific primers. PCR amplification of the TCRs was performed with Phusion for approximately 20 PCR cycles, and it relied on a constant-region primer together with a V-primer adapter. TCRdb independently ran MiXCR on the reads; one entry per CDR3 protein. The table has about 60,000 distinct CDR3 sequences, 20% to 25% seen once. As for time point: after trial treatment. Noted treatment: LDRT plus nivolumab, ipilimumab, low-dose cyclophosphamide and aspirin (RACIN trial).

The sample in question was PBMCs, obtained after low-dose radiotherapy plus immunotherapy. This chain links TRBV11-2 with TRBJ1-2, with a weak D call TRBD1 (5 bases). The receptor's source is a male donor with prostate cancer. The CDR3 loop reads CASSLGGDGGYTF. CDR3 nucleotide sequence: TGTGCCAGCAGCTTAGGGGGCGATGGTGGCTACACCTTC.